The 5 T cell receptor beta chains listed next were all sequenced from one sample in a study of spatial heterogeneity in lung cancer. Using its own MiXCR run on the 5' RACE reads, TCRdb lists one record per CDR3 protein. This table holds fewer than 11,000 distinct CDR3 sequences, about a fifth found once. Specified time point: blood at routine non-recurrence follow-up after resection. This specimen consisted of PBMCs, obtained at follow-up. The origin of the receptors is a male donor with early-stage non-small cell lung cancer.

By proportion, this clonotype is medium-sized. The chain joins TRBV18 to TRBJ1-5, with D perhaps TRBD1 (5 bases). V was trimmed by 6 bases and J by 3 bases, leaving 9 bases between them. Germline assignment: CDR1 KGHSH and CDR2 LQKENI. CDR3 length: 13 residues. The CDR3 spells CASSSDTNQPQHF. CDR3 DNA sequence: TGTGCCAGCTCTTCGGACACCAATCAGCCCCAGCATTTT.

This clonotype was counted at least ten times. The CDR3 sequence: CSARERTGTEKLFF. For the CDR3, the DNA is TGCAGTGCTAGAGAGCGGACAGGGACTGAAAAACTGTTTTTT. The chain recombines TRBV20-1 with TRBJ1-4; 8 positions match TRBD1. Germline CDR1 reads DFQATT; CDR2 reads SNEGSKA (reference sequence). The CDR3 totals 14 residues. J was trimmed by 7 bases and V by 0 bases; bases with no gene match: 4.

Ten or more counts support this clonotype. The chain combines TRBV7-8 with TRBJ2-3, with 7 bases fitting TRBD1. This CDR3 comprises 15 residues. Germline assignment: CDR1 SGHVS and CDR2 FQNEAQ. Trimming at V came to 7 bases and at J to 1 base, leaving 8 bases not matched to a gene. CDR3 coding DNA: TGTGCCAGCACGTACGAGGGGGCAGGCACAGATACGCAGTATTTT. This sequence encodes CASTYEGAGTDTQYF.

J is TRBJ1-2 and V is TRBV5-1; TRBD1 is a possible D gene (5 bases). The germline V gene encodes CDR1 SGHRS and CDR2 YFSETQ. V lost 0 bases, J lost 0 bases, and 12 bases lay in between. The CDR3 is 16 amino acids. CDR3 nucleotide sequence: TGCGCCAGCAGCTTGGCGGAGGGACTGCCTAACTATGGCTACACCTTC. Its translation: CASSLAEGLPNYGYTF.

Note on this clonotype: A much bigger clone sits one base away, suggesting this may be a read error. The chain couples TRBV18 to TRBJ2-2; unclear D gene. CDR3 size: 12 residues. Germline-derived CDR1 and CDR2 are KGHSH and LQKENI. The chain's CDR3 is CVSSPNTGELFF. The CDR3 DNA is TGTGTCAGCTCACCGAACACCGGGGAGCTGTTTTTT.